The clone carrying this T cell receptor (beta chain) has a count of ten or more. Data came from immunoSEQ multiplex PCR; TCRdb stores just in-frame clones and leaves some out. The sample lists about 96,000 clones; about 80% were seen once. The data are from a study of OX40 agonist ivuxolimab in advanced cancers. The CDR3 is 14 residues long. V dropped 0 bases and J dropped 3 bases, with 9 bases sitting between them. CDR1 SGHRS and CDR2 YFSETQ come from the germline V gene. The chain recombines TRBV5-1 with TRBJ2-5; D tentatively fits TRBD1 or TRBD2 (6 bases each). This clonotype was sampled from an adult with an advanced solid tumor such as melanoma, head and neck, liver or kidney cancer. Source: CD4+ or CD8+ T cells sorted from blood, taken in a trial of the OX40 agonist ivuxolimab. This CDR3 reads CASSLEGGKETQYF. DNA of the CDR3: TGCGCCAGCAGCTTGGAAGGGGGGAAAGAGACCCAGTACTTC.